A selection of T cell receptor beta chains follows, all from one sample in a study of blood T cell repertoires in COVID-19. TCRdb's copy holds only in-frame clones and misses some; the assay was immunoSEQ multiplex PCR. This sample has roughly 300,000 clones, with 89% found just once. Sequenced sample: peripheral blood. The receptors derive from a man between 18 and 29 years old who had recovered from COVID-19. Each CDR3 is given with its conserved first and last residue. The order of the fields is CDR3 protein, CDR3 DNA, V gene, clone size, J gene, D gene. A D gene is named only where the DNA matches it firmly. Expanded clones get a size class; other rows say once, few or many, or leave the size out.

CATSDFSGNGYTF TGTGCCACCAGTGATTTCTCAGGGAATGGCTACACCTTC TRBV24-1 - TRBJ1-2 -
CASSLQGRGMNTEAFF TGTGCCAGCAGCCTACAGGGGAGAGGCATGAACACTGAAGCTTTCTTT TRBV5-4 - TRBJ1-1 TRBD1
CASSAQGAQETQYF TGTGCCAGCAGCGCCCAGGGGGCCCAAGAGACCCAGTACTTC TRBV9 few TRBJ2-5 TRBD1
CASSVDSSYEQYF TGTGCCAGCTCGGTAGATTCATCTTACGAGCAGTACTTC TRBV12-3/TRBV12-4 - TRBJ2-7 -
CAWSDGTANTEAFF TGTGCCTGGAGTGATGGGACAGCGAACACTGAAGCTTTCTTT TRBV30 - TRBJ1-1 TRBD1
CASSLGGGNSGNTIYF TGTGCCAGCAGCTTGGGAGGGGGGAACTCTGGAAACACCATATATTTT TRBV11-2 - TRBJ1-3 -
CASTLGLAGGEQYF TGTGCCAGCACCCTGGGACTAGCGGGAGGCGAGCAGTACTTC TRBV9 - TRBJ2-7 TRBD2
CASSAPTVGYTF TGTGCCAGCAGTGCCCCTACCGTTGGCTACACCTTC TRBV6-2/TRBV6-3 - TRBJ1-2 -
CASSPSIGSAQPQHF TGTGCCAGCTCACCGTCCATTGGCTCTGCCCAGCCCCAGCATTTT TRBV18 once TRBJ1-5 -
CASSYSTGGGYGYTF TGTGCCAGCAGTTACTCAACTGGGGGGGGATATGGCTACACCTTC TRBV6-5 - TRBJ1-2 -
CASSSGGSGTYPYEKLFF TGTGCCAGCAGCTCAGGGGGCTCCGGGACCTACCCTTATGAAAAACTGTTTTTT TRBV7-9 - TRBJ1-4 TRBD1
CASSLQGDLLFGYTF TGCGCCAGCAGCCTACAGGGAGATTTACTGTTCGGCTACACCTTC TRBV4-3 - TRBJ1-2 -
CASSYSPLTYGYTF TGTGCCAGCAGTTACTCACCACTAACCTATGGCTACACCTTC TRBV6-5 - TRBJ1-2 -
CASSRGGTEYGYTF TGTGCCAGTAGTAGGGGTGGGACAGAGTATGGCTACACCTTC TRBV19 - TRBJ1-2 TRBD1
CASSLGLAGTDTQYF TGTGCCAGCAGCCTGGGACTAGCGGGGACAGATACGCAGTATTTT TRBV7-9 once TRBJ2-3 TRBD2
CASSAHRGRGYTF TGTGCCAGCAGCGCCCACAGGGGGCGAGGCTACACCTTC TRBV5-4 - TRBJ1-2 TRBD1
CASSQDGWRISNSPLHF TGCGCCAGCAGCCAAGATGGGTGGAGGATCTCTAATTCACCCCTCCACTTT TRBV4-1 - TRBJ1-6 -